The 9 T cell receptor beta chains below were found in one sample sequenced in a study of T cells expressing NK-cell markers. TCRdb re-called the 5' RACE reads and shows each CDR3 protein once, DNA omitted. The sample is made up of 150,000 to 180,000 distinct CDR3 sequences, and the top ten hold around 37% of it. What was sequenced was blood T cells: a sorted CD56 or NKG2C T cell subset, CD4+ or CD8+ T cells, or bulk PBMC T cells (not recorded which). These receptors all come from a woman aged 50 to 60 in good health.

The CDR3 sequence: CASSPAGLMKTEAFF. This chain links TRBV7-6 with TRBJ1-1. The CDR3 is 15 amino acids. The germline CDR1 and CDR2 sequences are SGHVS and FNYEAQ.

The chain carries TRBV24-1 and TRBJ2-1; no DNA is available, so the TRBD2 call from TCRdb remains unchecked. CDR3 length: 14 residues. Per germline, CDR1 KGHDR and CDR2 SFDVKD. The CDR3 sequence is CATSVTSGLNEQFF.

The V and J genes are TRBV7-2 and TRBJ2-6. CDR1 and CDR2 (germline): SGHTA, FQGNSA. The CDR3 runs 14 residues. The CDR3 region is CASSFPSGANVLTF. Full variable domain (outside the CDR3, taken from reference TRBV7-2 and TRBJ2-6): GAGVSQSPSNKVTEKGKDVELRCDPISGHTALYWYRQSLGQGLEFLIYFQGNSAPDKSGLPSDRFSAERTGGSVSTLTIQRTQQEDSAVYLCASSFPSGANVLTFGAGSRLTVL.

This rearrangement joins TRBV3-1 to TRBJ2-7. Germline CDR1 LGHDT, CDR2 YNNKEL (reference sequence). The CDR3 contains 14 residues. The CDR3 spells CASSTNKGTYEQYF.

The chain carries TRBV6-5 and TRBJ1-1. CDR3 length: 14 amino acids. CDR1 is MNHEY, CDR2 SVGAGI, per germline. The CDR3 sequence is CASSSPSLGTEAFF.

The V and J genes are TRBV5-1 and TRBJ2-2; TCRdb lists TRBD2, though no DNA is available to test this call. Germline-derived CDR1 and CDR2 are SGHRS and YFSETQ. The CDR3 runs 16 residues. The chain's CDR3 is CASSEGLAGYTGELFF.

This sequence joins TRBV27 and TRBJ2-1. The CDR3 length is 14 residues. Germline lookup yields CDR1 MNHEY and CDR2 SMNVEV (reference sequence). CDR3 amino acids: CASSLGSSYNEQFF.

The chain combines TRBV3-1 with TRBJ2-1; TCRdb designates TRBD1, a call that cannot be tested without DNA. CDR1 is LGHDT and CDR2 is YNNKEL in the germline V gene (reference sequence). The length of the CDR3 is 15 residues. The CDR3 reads CASRPFWGQEDEQFF.

CDR3 sequence: CAWKEIMNTEAFF. V and J are TRBV30 and TRBJ1-1. Germline lookup yields CDR1 GTSNPN and CDR2 SVGIG (reference sequence). The CDR3 contains 13 residues.